Below are 21 T cell receptor beta chains sequenced from a single sample in a study of molecular identifiers for immune sequencing clone quantification. Each CDR3 protein is one row after TCRdb ran MiXCR on the PCR reads. Among over 600,000 distinct CDR3 sequences listed, approximately 20% were seen once. Sequencing was carried out using naive CD8+ T cells from blood, with Jurkat cell RNA spiked in. Stated subset: FACS-sorted CD8+CD4-CCR7+CD45RA+ naive T cells. These receptors were taken from a human donor in good health. Some libraries in this study had Jurkat cell RNA spiked in.

This clonotype was detected only a few times. This chain links TRBV6-5 with TRBJ2-1; 8 nucleotides agree with TRBD2. Losses at the gene ends were 4 bases for V and 3 bases for J; bases not matched to a gene: 11. The CDR3 has 17 amino acids. CDR1 and CDR2 (germline): MNHEY, SVGAGI. CDR3 DNA sequence: TGTGCCAGCAGTTTGTCAGGTCTAGCGGGCGACTACAATGAGCAGTTCTTC. It yields the protein CASSLSGLAGDYNEQFF.

This clonotype was recorded many times. The CDR3 bases are TGTGCCAGCAGCCCTCCGACTAGCGGGGTAGTCACAGATACGCAGTATTTT. This gives the protein CASSPPTSGVVTDTQYF. The chain carries TRBV7-9 and TRBJ2-3, with 11 bases lining up with TRBD2. This CDR3 has 17 residues. CDR1 and CDR2 (germline): SEHNR, FQNEAQ (reference sequence). V lost 5 bases and J lost 2; bases outside the gene matches: 9.

About this clonotype: Being one base from a much bigger clone, this may be a read error. Here the CDR3 omits its conserved ending phenylalanine or tryptophan, so a read error is the likely source. The chain is built from TRBV20-1 and TRBJ1-5, with a weak D call TRBD1 (5 bases). The CDR3 contains 14 residues. V was cut by 5 bases and J by 0 bases, with 11 bases left in between. CDR1 is DFQATT and CDR2 is SNEGSKA in the germline V gene (reference sequence). This CDR3 is CSAGALYSNQPQHS. The CDR3 DNA reads as TGCAGTGCTGGGGCCCTATATAGCAATCAGCCCCAGCATTCT.

This clonotype appeared a single time. A much larger clone lies a single base off, so this may be a read error. The CDR3 DNA follows: TGTGCCAGCAGTTATGGGATTCTGGGCCAGCCCCAGCATTTT. It is translated as CASSYGILGQPQHF. The chain combines TRBV6-5 with TRBJ1-5; unclear D gene. This CDR3 spans 14 amino acids. Trimming pared 3 bases from V and 7 bases from J, leaving 13 bases between. Germline assignment: CDR1 MNHEY and CDR2 SVGAGI.

This clonotype was picked up many times. This chain joins TRBV15 and TRBJ2-3, with 12 bases matching TRBD2. Germline CDR1 LNHNV, CDR2 YYDKDF (reference sequence). Trimming took 5 bases from V and 5 from J; bases not matched to a gene: 5. The CDR3 is 15 residues long. The CDR3 nucleotides read TGTGCCACCAGCGAACCGACTAGCGGGAGAGATACGCAGTATTTT. It codes for CATSEPTSGRDTQYF.

This clonotype occurred many times. The V and J genes are TRBV6-1 and TRBJ1-5, with D tentatively TRBD1 (5 bases). CDR1 and CDR2 (germline): MNHNS, SASEGT. The CDR3 has 15 amino acids. V shed 6 bases and J shed 1 base, with 13 bases lying between them. This CDR3 is CASRGDSLSNQPQHF. The CDR3 DNA is TGTGCCAGCAGAGGAGACAGTTTGAGCAATCAGCCCCAGCATTTT.

This clonotype was observed at least ten times. The J gene is TRBJ2-3, the V gene TRBV7-7; D possibly corresponds to TRBD2 (6 bases). The CDR3 covers 13 residues. CDR1 and CDR2 (germline): SSHAT, FNYEAQ (reference sequence). Trimming shortened V by 4 bases and J by 5 bases, and 10 bases separated the two germline ends. The CDR3 bases are TGTGCCAGCAGCTCCACGGAGGGAGATACGCAGTATTTT. As protein: CASSSTEGDTQYF. Together with reference TRBV7-7 and TRBJ2-3, the CDR3 gives the full variable domain: GAGVSQSPRYKVTKRGQDVTLRCDPISSHATLYWYQQALGQGPEFLTYFNYEAQPDKSGLPSDRFSAERPEGSISTLTIQRTEQRDSAMYRCASSSTEGDTQYFGPGTRLTVL.

The table lists this clonotype with many counts. This chain links TRBV20-1 with TRBJ2-7, with 7 bases matching TRBD2. V shed 5 bases and J 2 bases; nucleotides not matched to a gene: 12. The CDR3 has 15 amino acids. From germline, CDR1 is DFQATT and CDR2 SNEGSKA (reference sequence). CDR3 residues: CSAVWPSGLAYEQYF. In DNA form, the CDR3 reads TGCAGTGCTGTCTGGCCTAGCGGACTGGCCTACGAGCAGTACTTC.

This clonotype was seen only a few times. The V and J genes are TRBV4-1 and TRBJ2-7, with D unresolved. With 4 bases removed from V and 7 bases from J, the gap between germline ends came to 17 bases. The CDR3 covers 14 residues. Germline CDR1 and CDR2: MGHRA and YSYEKL. CDR3: CASSPPGLVSEQYV. The CDR3 bases are TGCGCCAGCAGCCCGCCTGGGTTGGTCAGTGAGCAGTACGTC.

V is TRBV5-1 and J is TRBJ1-3; no clear D gene. CDR3 size: 17 residues. Germline V gene sequence: CDR1 SGHRS, CDR2 YFSETQ. V shed 3 bases and J shed 2 bases, with 18 bases lying between them. The CDR3 DNA reads TGCGCCAGCAGCTCGTCCCTTATTGGAGGCGCTGGAAACACCATATATTTT. This codes for CASSSSLIGGAGNTIYF.

The V gene is TRBV5-6, the J gene TRBJ1-5; D is undetermined. The germline V and J ends were trimmed by 5 bases and 2 bases, with 14 bases remaining between them. This CDR3 contains 15 residues. CDR1 is SGHDT, CDR2 YYEEEE, per germline. The CDR3 coding sequence is TGTGCCAGCAGTTGGGGAGCCTCGGGCAATCAGCCCCAGCATTTT. This encodes CASSWGASGNQPQHF.

The rearrangement uses TRBV4-1 and TRBJ1-6; possible D gene TRBD1, 5 bases. V lost 2 bases, J lost 6 bases, and 11 bases lay in between. The CDR3 runs to 15 residues. Germline V gene lookup returns CDR1 MGHRA and CDR2 YSYEKL. The CDR3 reads CASSQKEGFNSPLHF. DNA for the CDR3: TGCGCCAGCAGCCAAAAGGAGGGGTTTAATTCACCCCTCCACTTT.

The chain is built from TRBV27 and TRBJ2-1, with D maybe TRBD1 (5 bases). The V end lost 2 bases, the J end lost 0 bases, and 11 bases lay between the germline ends. The germline gives CDR1 MNHEY, CDR2 SMNVEV (reference sequence). CDR3 length equals 16 residues. CDR3 in amino acids: CASSLTQGSSYNEQFF. CDR3 in DNA: TGTGCCAGCAGTTTAACTCAGGGAAGCTCCTACAATGAGCAGTTCTTC.

This clonotype came up many times. The chain has TRBV6-5 and TRBJ1-1; D call uncertain. This CDR3 is built from 11 residues. The V and J ends lost 2 bases and 7 bases respectively, with 5 bases between them. Germline V lookup: CDR1 MNHEY, CDR2 SVGAGI. Here the CDR3 reads CASSYQDEAFF. As DNA, the CDR3 is TGTGCCAGCAGTTACCAAGATGAAGCTTTCTTT.

At least ten counts were recorded for this clonotype. The rearrangement joins TRBV2 to TRBJ2-5, with 7 bases that match TRBD2. This CDR3 spans 18 amino acids. Germline V lookup: CDR1 SNHLY, CDR2 FYNNEI. The V gene end was trimmed by 6 bases and the J gene end by 2 bases; junction bases not matched to a gene: 18. CDR3 loop: CASSRASAGSGMQETQYF. DNA for the CDR3: TGTGCCAGCAGCCGGGCATCAGCGGGAAGTGGGATGCAAGAGACCCAGTACTTC. The variable domain in full, completed from reference TRBV2 and TRBJ2-5, reads EPEVTQTPSHQVTQMGQEVILRCVPISNHLYFYWYRQILGQKVEFLVSFYNNEISEKSEIFDDQFSVERPDGSNFTLKIRSTKLEDSAMYFCASSRASAGSGMQETQYFGPGTRLLVL.

In this sample, this clonotype turned up many times. V is TRBV4-3 and J is TRBJ2-7; 10 bases map to TRBD1. Trimming cost V 0 bases and J 1 base; bases outside gene matches: 6. This CDR3 has 17 amino acids. Germline-derived CDR1 and CDR2 are LGHNA and YSLEER. The CDR3 protein is CASSQDSGGQGSYEQYF. CDR3 nucleotides: TGCGCCAGCAGCCAAGATTCGGGGGGACAGGGGTCCTACGAGCAGTACTTC.

This clonotype has a handful of counts. One base away lies a much larger clone, so this may be a sequencing read error. The chain uses TRBV27 and TRBJ1-5; 7 nucleotides align to TRBD1. This CDR3 has 13 residues. CDR1 and CDR2 (germline): MNHEY, SMNVEV (reference sequence). V shed 6 bases and J 2 bases; nucleotides not matched to a gene: 1. As DNA, the CDR3 is TGTGCCAGCAGCGGGACAGGCAATCAGCCCCAGCATTTT. This codes for CASSGTGNQPQHF.

As to this clonotype: A read error is possible here, since a much larger clone lies one base away. This chain links TRBV23-1 with TRBJ1-5, with D tentatively TRBD1 (6 bases). TRBV23-1 is marked as an open reading frame, function uncertain. There are 18 residues in the CDR3. The CDR3 here is CASSQSRPPGQLNQPRHF. As DNA, the CDR3 is TGCGCCAGCAGTCAATCACGCCCCCCGGGACAACTCAATCAGCCCCGGCATTTT.

This clonotype was seen many times. The gene calls are TRBV2 and TRBJ2-2; D not resolved. CDR1 is SNHLY, CDR2 FYNNEI, per germline. The CDR3 length is 13 residues. The V end lost 7 bases, the J end lost 3 bases, and 9 bases lay between the germline ends. The CDR3, as DNA: TGTGCCAGCATCACCCTTCACACCGGGGAGCTGTTTTTT. This translates into CASITLHTGELFF.

Turning to this clonotype: A much larger clone is a single base away; this may be a read error. This sequence joins TRBV6-1 and TRBJ2-7; 9 bases are shared with TRBD1. Germline values: CDR1 MNHNS, CDR2 SASEGT. The CDR3 is 15 amino acids. The CDR3 coding sequence is TGTGCCAGCAGCCCCTTTGGGACAGGGCTCTACGGGCAGTACTTC. Translating it yields CASSPFGTGLYGQYF.

Regarding this clonotype: Sequence at one end of the junction differs from germline and may be a read error. The chain carries TRBV7-2 and TRBJ1-2, with a tentative D call TRBD1 (5 bases). Germline CDR1 SGHTA, CDR2 FQGNSA. The CDR3 totals 17 residues. The CDR3 DNA sequence: TGTGCCAGCAGCTTAGCGCGGGGAGGGGTTTCTAACTGTGGCTACACCTTC. This translates into CASSLARGGVSNCGYTF.